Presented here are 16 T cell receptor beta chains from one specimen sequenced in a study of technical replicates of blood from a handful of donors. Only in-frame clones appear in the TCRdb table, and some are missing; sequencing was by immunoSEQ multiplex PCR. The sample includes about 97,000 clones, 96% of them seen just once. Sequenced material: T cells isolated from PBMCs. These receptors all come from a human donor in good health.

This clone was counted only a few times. The CDR3 reads CASSHPGQENTEAFF. The CDR3 DNA reads as TGCGCCAGCAGCCACCCGGGACAGGAGAACACTGAAGCTTTCTTT. The rearrangement links TRBV4-1 to TRBJ1-1; 8 nucleotides match TRBD1. The V segment lost 3 bases and the J segment 1 base; nucleotides outside the gene matches: 4. Germline CDR1 and CDR2: MGHRA and YSYEKL. The CDR3 covers 15 residues.

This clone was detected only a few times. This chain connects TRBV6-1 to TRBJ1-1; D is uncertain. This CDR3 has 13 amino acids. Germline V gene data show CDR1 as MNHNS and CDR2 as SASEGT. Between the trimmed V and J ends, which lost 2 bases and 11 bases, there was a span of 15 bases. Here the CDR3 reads CASSEWTYGSAFF. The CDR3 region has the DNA TGTGCCAGCAGTGAATGGACTTATGGCTCGGCTTTCTTT.

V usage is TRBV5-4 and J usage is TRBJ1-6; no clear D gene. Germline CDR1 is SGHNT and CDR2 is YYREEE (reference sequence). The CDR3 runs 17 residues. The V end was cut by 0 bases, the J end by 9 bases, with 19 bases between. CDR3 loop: CASSLGVTPSHASPLHF. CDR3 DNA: TGTGCCAGCAGCTTGGGGGTTACGCCTAGCCATGCTTCACCCCTCCACTTT.

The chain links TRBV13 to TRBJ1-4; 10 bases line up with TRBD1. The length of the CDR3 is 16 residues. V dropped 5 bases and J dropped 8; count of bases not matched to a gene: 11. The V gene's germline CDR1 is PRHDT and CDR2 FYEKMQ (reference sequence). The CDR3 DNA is TGTGCCAGCAGCCGGGACAGGGGTGCGGAGGACGAAAAACTGTTTTTT. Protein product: CASSRDRGAEDEKLFF. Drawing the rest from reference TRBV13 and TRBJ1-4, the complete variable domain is AAGVIQSPRHLIKEKRETATLKCYPIPRHDTVYWYQQGPGQDPQFLISFYEKMQSDKGSIPDRFSAQQFSDYHSELNMSSLELGDSALYFCASSRDRGAEDEKLFFGSGTQLSVL.

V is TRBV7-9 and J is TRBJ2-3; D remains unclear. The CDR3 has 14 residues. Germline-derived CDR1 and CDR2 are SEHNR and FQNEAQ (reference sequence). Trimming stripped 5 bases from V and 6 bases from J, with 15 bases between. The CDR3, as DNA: TGTGCCAGCAGCCCCGAGTGGGTCGGGGATACGCAGTATTTT. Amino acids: CASSPEWVGDTQYF.

The CDR3 DNA is TGTGCCAGCAGCTTGGTCCACGGGTCCTTCATGAACACTGAAGCTTTCTTT. It translates to CASSLVHGSFMNTEAFF. The chain recombines TRBV5-6 with TRBJ1-1; D remains ambiguous. Trimming removed 0 bases from V and 0 bases from J, with 15 bases in between. Germline loops: CDR1 SGHDT, CDR2 YYEEEE. The CDR3 is 17 amino acids.

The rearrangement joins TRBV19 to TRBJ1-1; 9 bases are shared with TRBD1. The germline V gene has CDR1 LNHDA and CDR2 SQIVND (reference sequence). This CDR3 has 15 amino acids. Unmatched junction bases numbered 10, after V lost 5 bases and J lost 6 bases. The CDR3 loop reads CASSVWGDRDAEAFF. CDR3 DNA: TGTGCCAGTAGTGTATGGGGGGACAGGGATGCTGAAGCTTTCTTT.

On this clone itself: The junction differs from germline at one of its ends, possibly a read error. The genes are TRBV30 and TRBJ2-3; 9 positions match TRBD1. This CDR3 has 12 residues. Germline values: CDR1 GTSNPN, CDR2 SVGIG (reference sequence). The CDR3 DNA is TGTGCCTGGAGTCCCCTCCGGACAGGGGAGATTTTT. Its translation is CAWSPLRTGEIF. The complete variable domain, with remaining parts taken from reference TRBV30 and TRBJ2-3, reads SQTIHQWPATLVQPVGSPLSLECTVEGTSNPNLYWYRQAAGRGLQLLFYSVGIGQISSEVPQNLSASRPQDRQFILSSKKLLLSDSGFYLCAWSPLRTGEIFGPGTRLTVL.

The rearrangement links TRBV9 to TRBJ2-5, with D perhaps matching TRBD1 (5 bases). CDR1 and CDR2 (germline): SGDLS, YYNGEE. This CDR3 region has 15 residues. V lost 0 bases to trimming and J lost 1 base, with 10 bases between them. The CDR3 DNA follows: TGTGCCAGCAGCGTAGGGAGACAGACCCAAGAGACCCAGTACTTC. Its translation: CASSVGRQTQETQYF.

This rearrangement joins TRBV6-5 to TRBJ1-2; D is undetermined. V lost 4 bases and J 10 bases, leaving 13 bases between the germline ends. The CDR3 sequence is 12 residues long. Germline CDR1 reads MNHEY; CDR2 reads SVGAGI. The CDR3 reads CASSFRPGVYTF. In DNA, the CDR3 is TGTGCCAGCAGTTTTCGACCCGGAGTCTACACCTTC.

The CDR3 is CASSWRTDDYEQYF. In nucleotides, the CDR3 is TGCGCCAGCAGCTGGCGGACAGACGACTACGAGCAGTACTTC. This chain joins TRBV5-1 and TRBJ2-7, with a tentative D call TRBD1 (6 bases). Germline V gives CDR1 SGHRS, CDR2 YFSETQ. Trimming cost V 3 bases and J 3 bases, with 13 bases left between them. This CDR3 spans 14 amino acids.

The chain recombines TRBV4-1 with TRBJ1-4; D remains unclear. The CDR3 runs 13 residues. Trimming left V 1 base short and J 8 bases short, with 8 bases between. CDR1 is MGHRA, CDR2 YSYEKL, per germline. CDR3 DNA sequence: TGCGCCAGCAGCCAAGGGTCGGGGGAAAAACTGTTTTTT. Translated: CASSQGSGEKLFF.

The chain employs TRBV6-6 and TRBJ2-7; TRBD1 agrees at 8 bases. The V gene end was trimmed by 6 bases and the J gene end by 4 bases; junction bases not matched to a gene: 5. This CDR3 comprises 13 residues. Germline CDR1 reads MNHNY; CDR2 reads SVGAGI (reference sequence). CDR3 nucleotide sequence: TGTGCCAGCAGGCAGGGGGCGCGATACGAGCAGTACTTC. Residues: CASRQGARYEQYF.

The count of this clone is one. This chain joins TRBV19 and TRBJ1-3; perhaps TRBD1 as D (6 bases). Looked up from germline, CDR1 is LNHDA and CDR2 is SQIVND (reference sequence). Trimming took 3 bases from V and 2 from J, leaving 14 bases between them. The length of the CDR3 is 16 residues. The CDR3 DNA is TGTGCCAGTAGTATTATCTGGGGGCGGACTGGAAACACCATATATTTT. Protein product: CASSIIWGRTGNTIYF.

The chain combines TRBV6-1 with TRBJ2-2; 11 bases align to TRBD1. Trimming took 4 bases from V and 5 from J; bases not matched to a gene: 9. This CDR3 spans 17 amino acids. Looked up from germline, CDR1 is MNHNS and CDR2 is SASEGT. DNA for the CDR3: TGTGCCAGCAGTGGGACAGGGGGCTTGTGGCAGACCGGGGAGCTGTTTTTT. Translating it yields CASSGTGGLWQTGELFF.

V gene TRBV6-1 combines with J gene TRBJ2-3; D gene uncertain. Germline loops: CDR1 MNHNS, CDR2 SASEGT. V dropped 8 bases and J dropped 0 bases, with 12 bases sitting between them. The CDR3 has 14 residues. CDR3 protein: CASSSLSSTDTQYF. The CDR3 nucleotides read TGTGCCAGCTCCTCACTATCTAGCACAGATACGCAGTATTTT.